The sequence of this T cell receptor beta chain was determined in a study of blood T cell repertoires in COVID-19 (dated by TCRdb to about 2020). The study in broad terms: The collaborator samples originated in the United States, Italy and Spain and spanned the acute and convalescent phases of COVID-19. The samples were drawn from two sources: the first 160 participants of the ongoing ImmuneRACE study, and some 1,300 subjects contributed by 6 global collaborators. Subjects who had been exposed to COVID-19, were actively infected with it, or had recovered from it provided the deeply sampled blood TCRbeta repertoires that made up the dataset. The repertoires were made available in a free public database intended to serve as a resource for research on the immune response to SARS-CoV-2. Where available, HLA class I and class II types were obtained from metadata supplied by the sample provider rather than from assay-based typing. The prospective study material was composed of cDNA or gDNA derived from T cells, B-cell-depleted T cells, or PBMCs. Sample metadata almost always included a de-identified subject ID, COVID-19 status, age in years and sex.

TCRbeta CDR3 regions were amplified from genomic DNA by means of the immunoSEQ Assay, a bias-controlled multiplex PCR. On the authors' methods: The number of nucleated cells in each sample was estimated by amplification of reference gene primers within the assay. Sequence reads were collapsed and filtered to measure the absolute abundance of every unique TCRbeta CDR3 rearrangement. For each sample, productive Simpson clonality was calculated as the square root of Simpson's diversity index across productive rearrangements. TCRdb took this table from immuneACCESS and kept in-frame rearrangements with V and J called. Such tables lack part of the clones; where checked against another copy, unresolved V genes explain under half of the gap, and the rest is unexplained. V and J calls plus clone size are reproduced from that table; the DNA served to infer D and trimming. The sample table contains 120,000 to 150,000 clones; only one count was recorded for approximately 85% of them. The ten largest account for around 8% of the sample.

On this clone: It has no known antigen specificity. No base qualities exist here, and no much larger clone lies one base off it.

Cut back by 3 bases and 7 bases, the V and J ends lie 17 bases apart. Including cysteine and phenylalanine, the CDR3 has 15 amino acids. Here the CDR3 DNA is all that survives: 45 bases in frame from base 1. From a lookup of the germline V gene, CDR1 and CDR2 are SGDLS and YYNGEE. In Seattle, one collaborating source enrolled patients while the infection was active and tracked those patients longitudinally over the course of disease. The collaborating institutions used their own protocols to collect whole blood in K2EDTA tubes. Collaborator samples were shipped for TCRbeta analysis as frozen whole blood, isolated PBMCs, or DNA extracted from either sample type. Results and caveats for the whole study, not just this receptor: The quantity of clinical and demographic metadata differed by source and by participant and was supplied without curation.

The sequenced material came from peripheral blood. The receptor's source is a woman aged 55 to 70 with COVID-19, enrolled during active disease. The sequence joins TRBV9 to TRBJ1-5; the D gene is perhaps TRBD1, on 5 matching bases. The sequenced DNA: TGTGCCAGCAGCGCCGACTCAGGGTTAGGACAGCCCCAGCATTTT. Its product reads: CASSADSGLGQPQHF.